These T cell receptor beta chains were read from a single sample in a study of identical twins. TCRdb independently ran MiXCR on the 5' RACE reads; one entry per CDR3 protein. Of 450,000 or so distinct CDR3 sequences in the sample, 11% to 15% are singletons; the top ten hold around 0.52%. These sequences were also reported in another study, on yellow fever vaccine responses in identical twins.

The sample comprised CD4+ T cells sorted from blood. These TCRs come from a woman aged 18 to 35 in good health. The CDR3 runs from the conserved cysteine through the conserved F or W. A D gene is named only where the DNA matches it firmly. Clone sizes are given selectively: once, few, many, or a class where the clone is expanded.

v_gene: TRBV5-1; j_gene: TRBJ2-5; abundance: -; d_gene: TRBD2; CDR3aa: CASSLGGLRETQYF; CDR3nt: TGCGCCAGCAGCTTGGGGGGACTACGAGAGACCCAGTACTTC
v_gene: TRBV5-5; j_gene: TRBJ2-2; abundance: -; d_gene: TRBD1; CDR3aa: CASSSMTGGGSGELFF; CDR3nt: TGTGCCAGCAGCTCTATGACAGGGGGCGGATCCGGGGAGCTGTTTTTT
v_gene: TRBV7-9; j_gene: TRBJ1-2; abundance: once; d_gene: -; CDR3aa: CATVILGNYGYTF; CDR3nt: TGTGCGACCGTTATTTTGGGGAACTATGGCTACACCTTC
v_gene: TRBV12-3/TRBV12-4; j_gene: TRBJ1-5; abundance: few; d_gene: TRBD1; CDR3aa: CASTQGQGHQPQHF; CDR3nt: TGTGCCAGCACCCAGGGACAGGGGCATCAGCCCCAGCATTTT
v_gene: TRBV12-2; j_gene: TRBJ2-2; abundance: -; d_gene: -; CDR3aa: CASRLVGPGELFF; CDR3nt: TGTGCAAGTCGCTTAGTGGGGCCCGGGGAGCTGTTTTTT
v_gene: TRBV10-3; j_gene: TRBJ2-3; abundance: few; d_gene: TRBD2; CDR3aa: CAISSGLAGGRTDTQYF; CDR3nt: TGTGCCATCAGTTCCGGACTAGCGGGGGGTCGTACAGATACGCAGTATTTT
v_gene: TRBV6-6; j_gene: TRBJ2-7; abundance: -; d_gene: -; CDR3aa: CASSYSLWNEQYF; CDR3nt: TGTGCCAGCAGTTACTCGTTATGGAACGAGCAGTACTTC
v_gene: TRBV5-4; j_gene: TRBJ2-3; abundance: once; d_gene: -; CDR3aa: CASSTGGLRTDTQYF; CDR3nt: TGTGCCAGCAGCACGGGGGGCCTTCGGACAGATACGCAGTATTTT
v_gene: TRBV6-1; j_gene: TRBJ1-1; abundance: -; d_gene: -; CDR3aa: CASKQGWEGTEAFF; CDR3nt: TGTGCCAGCAAACAAGGGTGGGAGGGCACTGAAGCTTTCTTT
v_gene: TRBV18; j_gene: TRBJ1-3; abundance: once; d_gene: -; CDR3aa: CASSPPRVDSGNTIYF; CDR3nt: TGTGCCAGCTCACCACCTCGGGTGGACTCTGGAAACACCATATATTTT
v_gene: TRBV5-1; j_gene: TRBJ2-2; abundance: few; d_gene: TRBD1; CDR3aa: CASSSKTGPNTGELFF; CDR3nt: TGCGCCAGCAGCTCCAAGACAGGGCCGAACACCGGGGAGCTGTTTTTT
v_gene: TRBV20-1; j_gene: TRBJ2-7; abundance: many; d_gene: -; CDR3aa: CSAPAGNEQYF; CDR3nt: TGCAGTGCTCCTGCGGGAAACGAGCAGTACTTC
v_gene: TRBV7-8; j_gene: TRBJ2-7; abundance: -; d_gene: TRBD1; CDR3aa: CASSLFTQQGIRGEQYF; CDR3nt: TGTGCCAGCAGCTTGTTCACGCAACAGGGGATTAGGGGCGAGCAGTACTTC
v_gene: TRBV28; j_gene: TRBJ2-1; abundance: many; d_gene: TRBD2; CDR3aa: CASTIRGAGGFPYNEQFF; CDR3nt: TGTGCCAGCACCATTAGGGGAGCGGGGGGGTTCCCCTACAATGAGCAGTTCTTC
v_gene: TRBV5-1; j_gene: TRBJ2-7; abundance: -; d_gene: -; CDR3aa: CASSLEGPPYEQYF; CDR3nt: TGCGCCAGCAGCTTGGAAGGGCCGCCCTACGAGCAGTACTTC
v_gene: TRBV7-2; j_gene: TRBJ1-5; abundance: -; d_gene: -; CDR3aa: CASSLEGFAQPQHF; CDR3nt: TGTGCCAGCAGCTTAGAAGGGTTCGCTCAGCCCCAGCATTTT
v_gene: TRBV20-1; j_gene: TRBJ2-5; abundance: -; d_gene: -; CDR3aa: CSASQTGLGETQYF; CDR3nt: TGCAGTGCTAGTCAGACAGGACTCGGGGAGACCCAGTACTTC
v_gene: TRBV3-1; j_gene: TRBJ2-2; abundance: -; d_gene: -; CDR3aa: CASSHGGVAGELFF; CDR3nt: TGTGCCAGCAGCCACGGAGGTGTAGCTGGGGAGCTGTTTTTT
v_gene: TRBV18; j_gene: TRBJ2-5; abundance: few; d_gene: -; CDR3aa: CASSSDQETQYF; CDR3nt: TGTGCCAGCTCATCAGACCAAGAGACCCAGTACTTC
v_gene: TRBV5-1; j_gene: TRBJ2-3; abundance: few; d_gene: -; CDR3aa: CASSLEGVQDTQYF; CDR3nt: TGCGCCAGCAGCTTGGAAGGAGTGCAAGATACGCAGTATTTT
v_gene: TRBV5-1; j_gene: TRBJ2-1; abundance: many; d_gene: -; CDR3aa: CASSLVGGNYNEQFF; CDR3nt: TGCGCCAGCAGCTTGGTAGGGGGGAACTACAATGAGCAGTTCTTC
v_gene: TRBV5-1; j_gene: TRBJ2-7; abundance: -; d_gene: TRBD1; CDR3aa: CASSLEGTGSSYEQYF; CDR3nt: TGCGCCAGCAGCTTGGAGGGGACAGGGAGCTCCTACGAGCAGTACTTC
v_gene: TRBV25-1; j_gene: TRBJ2-5; abundance: -; d_gene: TRBD2; CDR3aa: CASSEAAGGSETQYF; CDR3nt: TGTGCCAGCAGTGAAGCAGCGGGGGGATCTGAGACCCAGTACTTC
v_gene: TRBV25-1; j_gene: TRBJ2-3; abundance: few; d_gene: -; CDR3aa: CASTQTRGSTDTQYF; CDR3nt: TGTGCCAGCACCCAAACCAGGGGTAGCACAGATACGCAGTATTTT
v_gene: TRBV29-1; j_gene: TRBJ1-1; abundance: -; d_gene: -; CDR3aa: CSVVVRLNTEAFF; CDR3nt: TGCAGCGTTGTGGTCAGACTTAACACTGAAGCTTTCTTT
v_gene: TRBV7-8; j_gene: TRBJ2-5; abundance: few; d_gene: TRBD1; CDR3aa: CASSSSGGLGETQYF; CDR3nt: TGTGCCAGCAGCAGCTCAGGGGGCCTGGGGGAGACCCAGTACTTC
v_gene: TRBV3-1; j_gene: TRBJ2-5; abundance: -; d_gene: TRBD1; CDR3aa: CASSPEDRGGETQYF; CDR3nt: TGTGCCAGCAGCCCCGAGGACAGGGGAGGCGAGACCCAGTACTTC
v_gene: TRBV18; j_gene: TRBJ2-4; abundance: few; d_gene: -; CDR3aa: CASSQATGAKNIQYF; CDR3nt: TGTGCCAGCTCACAAGCAACAGGGGCCAAAAACATTCAGTACTTC
v_gene: TRBV4-2; j_gene: TRBJ1-5; abundance: -; d_gene: -; CDR3aa: CASSQAGSGWGSNQPQHF; CDR3nt: TGTGCCAGCAGCCAAGCGGGGTCAGGGTGGGGTAGCAATCAGCCCCAGCATTTT
v_gene: TRBV6-5; j_gene: TRBJ2-7; abundance: few; d_gene: -; CDR3aa: CASSYPGETGSYEQYF; CDR3nt: TGTGCCAGCAGTTACCCGGGGGAAACTGGGTCCTACGAGCAGTACTTC
v_gene: TRBV6-1; j_gene: TRBJ2-7; abundance: -; d_gene: TRBD2; CDR3aa: CASSPASGSSGEQYF; CDR3nt: TGTGCCAGCTCTCCGGCTAGCGGGAGTTCCGGCGAGCAGTACTTC
v_gene: TRBV28; j_gene: TRBJ2-7; abundance: -; d_gene: -; CDR3aa: CASSRQRPYEQYF; CDR3nt: TGTGCCAGCAGTCGACAGCGACCCTACGAGCAGTACTTC
v_gene: TRBV9; j_gene: TRBJ2-2; abundance: few; d_gene: -; CDR3aa: CASSPRTFGELFF; CDR3nt: TGTGCCAGCAGCCCCCGAACCTTCGGGGAGCTGTTTTTT
v_gene: TRBV20-1; j_gene: TRBJ2-3; abundance: -; d_gene: TRBD2; CDR3aa: CSASTGTSATDTQYF; CDR3nt: TGCAGTGCTAGTACCGGGACTAGCGCCACAGATACGCAGTATTTT
v_gene: TRBV27; j_gene: TRBJ2-1; abundance: -; d_gene: TRBD2; CDR3aa: CASSVGLAGASYNEQFF; CDR3nt: TGTGCCAGCAGTGTGGGACTAGCGGGAGCCTCCTACAATGAGCAGTTCTTC